The T cell receptor (beta chain) described here comes from a study of blood T cell repertoires in COVID-19. Study at large: T cells, B-cell-depleted T cells, or PBMCs provided the cDNA or gDNA that served as material.

Using immunoSEQ multiplex PCR, the repertoire was profiled, and TCRdb retains in-frame clones only, with some absent. The repertoire consists of more than 100,000 clones, with more than 70% occurring once and the leading ten covering 3% to 4.5%. Germline CDR1 LNHNV, CDR2 YYDKDF (reference sequence). V was clipped by 1 base and J by 0 bases, with 6 bases between them. CDR3 length: 14 residues. The chain carries TRBV15 and TRBJ2-5; tentatively, D is TRBD2 (5 bases). Sample: peripheral blood. This receptor was identified in a woman aged 55-75 years with acute or convalescent COVID-19. CDR3 sequence reads: CATSRAGNQETQYF. The DNA for the CDR3 is TGTGCCACCAGCAGAGCCGGGAACCAAGAGACCCAGTACTTC.